Here is one TCR beta chain with its context. The data were taken from a study of blood T cell repertoires in COVID-19. Study context: There were acute and convalescent COVID-19 samples, and they came from the United States, Italy and Spain. The cDNA or gDNA used as material had been derived from T cells, B-cell-depleted T cells, or PBMCs.

The CDR3 is made up of 14 amino acids. V was pared by 0 bases and J by 0 bases, with 7 bases between. Looked up from germline, CDR1 is SGHRS and CDR2 is YFSETQ. Authors' methods: Counts of nucleated cells, estimated from reference gene primer amplification, were obtained. Clones were read by immunoSEQ multiplex PCR, and TCRdb kept only the in-frame ones, dropping some. V and J calls and clone size are those listed in that table; D and trimming were worked out from the DNA. The profile shows about 130,000 clones, 85% of them singletons. This chain links TRBV5-1 with TRBJ2-7; TRBD2 might be the D (6 bases). The material sequenced was peripheral blood. The origin of this receptor is a man of 80 years or more with active or convalescent COVID-19. The CDR3 sequence is CASSLGLDSYEQYF. DNA for the CDR3: TGCGCCAGCAGCTTGGGACTAGACTCCTACGAGCAGTACTTC.